Shown below are 18 T cell receptor beta chains from a single sample sequenced in a study of blood T cell repertoires in COVID-19. Method: immunoSEQ multiplex PCR; TCRdb's copy keeps in-frame clones and lacks some. Of a few hundred thousand clones in the sample, about nine tenths were seen once. The sequenced sample consisted of peripheral blood. Source of these receptors: a woman aged 45-60 years with COVID-19, enrolled during active disease.

V is TRBV12-5 and J is TRBJ1-2, with 12 bases aligning to TRBD1. The V gene end was trimmed by 7 bases and the J gene end by 2 bases; junction bases not matched to a gene: 14. The germline V gene has CDR1 LGHNT and CDR2 FRNRAP. This CDR3 is built from 18 residues. Here the CDR3 reads CASAKGGTGGGSNYGYTF. The DNA for the CDR3 is TGTGCTAGTGCTAAGGGGGGGACAGGGGGCGGATCGAACTATGGCTACACCTTC.

The chain carries TRBV7-2 and TRBJ2-3, with 7 bases matching TRBD2. The V gene's germline CDR1 is SGHTA and CDR2 FQGNSA. The trim removed 6 bases at V and 4 bases at J, leaving 13 bases unmatched. CDR3 length: 16 residues. CDR3 sequence (DNA): TGTGCCAGCAGTGGGGCTAGCGGCCCTATGTCAGATACGCAGTATTTT. Amino acid sequence: CASSGASGPMSDTQYF. Full variable domain (rest looked up from reference TRBV7-2 and TRBJ2-3): GAGVSQSPSNKVTEKGKDVELRCDPISGHTALYWYRQSLGQGLEFLIYFQGNSAPDKSGLPSDRFSAERTGGSVSTLTIQRTQQEDSAVYLCASSGASGPMSDTQYFGPGTRLTVL.

This rearrangement joins TRBV9 to TRBJ1-5; D ambiguous. Trimming took 0 bases from V and 6 from J, leaving 7 bases between them. This CDR3 contains 13 residues. Germline lookup yields CDR1 SGDLS and CDR2 YYNGEE. The chain's CDR3 is CASSVANGQPQHF. The DNA of the CDR3 is TGTGCCAGCAGCGTAGCTAACGGTCAGCCCCAGCATTTT.

The chain has TRBV3-1 (or the pseudogene TRBV3-2) and TRBJ2-7, with 10 bases matching TRBD2. V lost 3 bases and J lost 5; bases outside the gene matches: 4. From germline, CDR1 is LGHDT and CDR2 YNNKEL (reference sequence). The CDR3 is 14 residues long. CDR3 region: CASSHGTSEDEQYF. The CDR3, as DNA: TGTGCCAGCAGCCACGGGACTAGCGAGGACGAGCAGTACTTC.

V is TRBV11-2 and J is TRBJ2-1; 13 positions match TRBD2. Germline V gene data show CDR1 as SGHAT and CDR2 as FQNNGV. The CDR3 consists of 18 residues. Trimming at V came to 8 bases and at J to 2 bases, leaving 12 bases not matched to a gene. Here the CDR3 reads CASFSELAGGGAYNEQFF. Written as DNA, the CDR3 is TGTGCCAGCTTTAGCGAACTAGCGGGAGGGGGGGCCTACAATGAGCAGTTCTTC. Drawing the rest from reference TRBV11-2 and TRBJ2-1, the complete variable domain is EAGVAQSPRYKIIEKRQSVAFWCNPISGHATLYWYQQILGQGPKLLIQFQNNGVVDDSQLPKDRFSAERLKGVDSTLKIQPAKLEDSAVYLCASFSELAGGGAYNEQFFGPGTRLTVL.

This rearrangement joins TRBV30 to TRBJ1-4, with D maybe TRBD1 (5 bases). Germline V gene sequence: CDR1 GTSNPN, CDR2 SVGIG (reference sequence). The CDR3 extends over 13 amino acids. V was trimmed by 0 bases and J by 5 bases, leaving 7 bases between them. CDR3 sequence reads: CAWSVRGNEKLFF. CDR3 in DNA: TGTGCCTGGAGTGTAAGGGGAAATGAAAAACTGTTTTTT.

The J gene is TRBJ2-7, the V gene TRBV4-3, with TRBD1 matching 9 bases. CDR1 and CDR2 from the germline V gene are LGHNA and YSLEER. Trimming at V came to 4 bases and at J to 2 bases, leaving 3 bases not matched to a gene. This CDR3 is 14 amino acids long. The DNA of the CDR3 is TGCGCCAGCAGCCTCCGACAGGGGGCCTACGAGCAGTACTTC. Translating gives CASSLRQGAYEQYF.

The V and J genes are TRBV4-3 and TRBJ2-1; D perhaps matches TRBD2 (6 bases). CDR3 length: 14 amino acids. V was pared by 1 base and J by 10 bases, with 14 bases between. Germline CDR1 and CDR2: LGHNA and YSLEER. The chain's CDR3 is CASSQGGVAEEQFF. The CDR3 region has the DNA TGCGCCAGCAGCCAAGGAGGTGTAGCGGAGGAGCAGTTCTTC.

The gene calls are TRBV12-3 or TRBV12-4 and TRBJ2-3; no reliable D call. This CDR3 has 12 amino acids. The V end lost 4 bases, the J end lost 2 bases, and 4 bases lay between the germline ends. CDR3 bases: TGTGCCAGCAGTTCCCACACAGATACGCAGTATTTT. This codes for CASSSHTDTQYF.

In this sample, this clone turned up a few times. J is TRBJ2-6 and V is TRBV7-9, with TRBD1 identical over 7 bases. CDR3 size: 15 residues. V gave up 5 bases and J gave up 0 bases; unmatched junction bases: 1. Germline V lookup: CDR1 SEHNR, CDR2 FQNEAQ (reference sequence). CDR3 nucleotide sequence: TGTGCCAGCAGCCCAGGGGGCTCTGGGGCCAACGTCCTGACTTTC. Amino acids: CASSPGGSGANVLTF.

In its sample, this clone was seen once. The chain recombines TRBV2 with TRBJ1-1; possibly TRBD1 for D (5 bases). The CDR3 is made up of 14 amino acids. Germline CDR1 SNHLY, CDR2 FYNNEI. Trimming took off 3 bases at V and 1 base at J, with 9 bases between the two ends. CDR3 loop: CASSERQGNTEAFF. The CDR3 DNA reads TGTGCCAGCAGTGAGCGGCAGGGGAACACTGAAGCTTTCTTT.

The chain is built from TRBV5-1 and TRBJ1-2; a weak D match, TRBD1 (6 bases). With 5 bases removed from V and 5 bases from J, the gap between germline ends came to 13 bases. The CDR3 spans 13 residues. Germline V gives CDR1 SGHRS, CDR2 YFSETQ. The CDR3 nucleotides are TGCGCCAGCAGTAAAAACAGGGATTATGGCTACACCTTC. It yields the protein CASSKNRDYGYTF.

The chain employs TRBV7-2 and TRBJ2-3; D gene uncertain. Per the germline V gene, CDR1 is SGHTA and CDR2 is FQGNSA. The CDR3 is 12 residues long. Deletions cut 3 bases from V and 4 bases from J, with 5 bases between. The chain's CDR3 is CASSFTPDTQYF. For the CDR3, the DNA is TGTGCCAGCAGCTTTACTCCAGATACGCAGTATTTT.

The chain is built from TRBV2 and TRBJ2-5; D not resolved. This CDR3 region has 12 residues. Germline V gene lookup returns CDR1 SNHLY and CDR2 FYNNEI. With 5 bases removed from V and 2 bases from J, the gap between germline ends came to 6 bases. CDR3 region: CASSKLQETQYF. CDR3 DNA sequence: TGTGCCAGCAGTAAATTACAAGAGACCCAGTACTTC.

This rearrangement joins TRBV7-6 to TRBJ2-1, with D perhaps TRBD2 (6 bases). Germline V lookup: CDR1 SGHVS, CDR2 FNYEAQ. V lost 5 bases to trimming and J lost 0 bases, with 11 bases between them. This CDR3 has 15 residues. CDR3 protein: CASSTLAASYNEQFF. CDR3 nucleotides: TGTGCCAGCAGCACCTTAGCGGCCTCCTACAATGAGCAGTTCTTC.

This clone was seen a few times. The rearrangement joins TRBV9 to TRBJ2-7, with 8 bases aligning to TRBD2. The germline CDR1 and CDR2 sequences are SGDLS and YYNGEE. The V segment lost 4 bases and the J segment 0 bases; nucleotides outside the gene matches: 12. There are 17 residues in the CDR3. CDR3 amino acids: CASSSGDALAASYEQYF. CDR3 DNA: TGTGCCAGCAGCTCCGGCGACGCACTAGCGGCCTCCTACGAGCAGTACTTC.

CDR3 nucleotide sequence: TGTGCCAGCACTCCCGGGGGAAGGCTTAGCGGGCGGACGTCCTACAATGAGCAGTTCTTC. It yields the protein CASTPGGRLSGRTSYNEQFF. V usage is TRBV9 and J usage is TRBJ2-1, with 7 bases fitting TRBD2. This CDR3 is 20 amino acids long. CDR1 and CDR2 (germline): SGDLS, YYNGEE. With 6 bases clipped from V and 1 base from J, the junction kept 22 bases outside the gene matches.

The V and J genes are TRBV4-3 and TRBJ2-7; 7 nucleotides align to TRBD2. Trimming cost V 4 bases and J 1 base; bases outside gene matches: 16. The CDR3 sequence is 18 residues long. Germline CDR1 reads LGHNA; CDR2 reads YSLEER. CDR3 amino acids: CASSPTELATSSSYEQYF. The CDR3 DNA sequence: TGCGCCAGCAGCCCGACTGAACTAGCGACGAGCTCATCCTACGAGCAGTACTTC.